These 19 T cell receptor beta chains share one sample of origin, sequenced in a study of blood T cell repertoires in COVID-19. The table came from immunoSEQ multiplex PCR; TCRdb's copy has only in-frame clones and leaves some out. The sample lists approximately 300,000 clones, 80% to 95% occurring once. Sequenced material: peripheral blood. Source of these receptors: a woman aged 30 to 39 with COVID-19, enrolled during active disease.

The V call is TRBV7-2, the J call TRBJ1-1; a weak D match, TRBD1 (6 bases). CDR1 and CDR2 from the germline V gene are SGHTA and FQGNSA. This CDR3 contains 13 residues. V lost 2 bases and J lost 4, with 8 bases in between. The CDR3 region has the DNA TGTGCCAGCAGCTTAAGGGGGGGCACTGAAGCTTTCTTT. Translating it yields CASSLRGGTEAFF.

Written as DNA, the CDR3 is TGTGCCTGGAGCGGCTCAGGGGACACTAACGAGCAGTACTTC. It translates to CAWSGSGDTNEQYF. The rearrangement uses TRBV30 and TRBJ2-7; a possible D gene is TRBD1 (6 bases). The length of the CDR3 is 14 residues. In germline, CDR1 is GTSNPN, CDR2 SVGIG (reference sequence). V lost 3 bases and J 5 bases, leaving 17 bases between the germline ends.

This chain links TRBV5-8 with TRBJ2-1; TRBD2 matches 11 bases. The CDR3 contains 15 residues. The V gene end was trimmed by 7 bases and the J gene end by 3 bases; junction bases not matched to a gene: 6. Germline CDR1 reads SGHTS; CDR2 reads YDEGEE. CDR3 region: CASALAGGLYNEQFF. The CDR3 bases are TGTGCCAGCGCCTTAGCGGGAGGGCTCTACAATGAGCAGTTCTTC.

The rearrangement uses TRBV28 and TRBJ2-7; maybe TRBD1 (6 bases). V gave up 3 bases and J gave up 3 bases, with 12 bases separating them. Germline V lookup: CDR1 MDHEN, CDR2 SYDVKM. The CDR3 totals 14 residues. In DNA form, the CDR3 reads TGTGCCAGCAGTTTCCAGGGGCAAGGCTACGAGCAGTACTTC. It is translated as CASSFQGQGYEQYF.

The V gene is TRBV6-5, the J gene TRBJ1-5; TRBD1 aligns across 7 bases. This CDR3 contains 15 residues. The junction had 8 bases not matched to a gene; V was cut back by 6 bases and J by 3 bases. Looked up from germline, CDR1 is MNHEY and CDR2 is SVGAGI. CDR3 in amino acids: CASRPRGRSNQPQHF. The DNA for the CDR3 is TGTGCCAGCAGACCCAGGGGGAGGTCCAATCAGCCCCAGCATTTT.

This sequence joins TRBV4-2 and TRBJ1-1; D call uncertain. The ends were cut back, 0 bases at V and 1 base at J, with 9 bases in the middle. The CDR3 runs 15 residues. Germline V gene sequence: CDR1 LGHNA, CDR2 YNFKEQ. CDR3 sequence (DNA): TGTGCCAGCAGCCAAGATTGGAGGGAGAACACTGAAGCTTTCTTT. Translation gives CASSQDWRENTEAFF.

The chain recombines TRBV9 with TRBJ2-2, with 11 bases that match TRBD2. The V and J ends lost 3 bases and 5 bases, in that order; junction bases with no gene match: 12. Germline V gene data show CDR1 as SGDLS and CDR2 as YYNGEE. CDR3 size: 18 residues. CDR3 in amino acids: CASSAIGLAGYKTGELFF. The CDR3 nucleotides read TGTGCCAGCAGCGCAATCGGACTAGCGGGTTACAAGACCGGGGAGCTGTTTTTT.

The chain links TRBV5-1 to TRBJ2-7; maybe TRBD2 (6 bases). CDR1 is SGHRS, CDR2 YFSETQ, per germline. Trimming shortened V by 5 bases and J by 2 bases, and 17 bases separated the two germline ends. This CDR3 has 15 amino acids. Here the CDR3 reads CASSGGAGHPYEQYF. The CDR3, as DNA: TGCGCCAGCAGTGGCGGGGCAGGGCATCCCTACGAGCAGTACTTC.

The chain uses TRBV15 and TRBJ2-2; D call uncertain. V gave up 0 bases and J gave up 1 base, with 3 bases separating them. This CDR3 is built from 14 residues. Germline loops: CDR1 LNHNV, CDR2 YYDKDF (reference sequence). The CDR3 reads CATSRDWNTGELFF. The DNA for the CDR3 is TGTGCCACCAGCAGAGACTGGAACACCGGGGAGCTGTTTTTT. The full variable domain, with the rest looked up from reference TRBV15 and TRBJ2-2, is DAMVIQNPRYQVTQFGKPVTLSCSQTLNHNVMYWYQQKSSQAPKLLFHYYDKDFNNEADTPDNFQSRRPNTSFCFLDIRSPGLGDTAMYLCATSRDWNTGELFFGEGSRLTVL.

The V gene is TRBV10-1, the J gene TRBJ2-1, with D uncertain. Trimming took off 3 bases at V and 2 bases at J, with 8 bases between the two ends. The V gene's germline CDR1 is WNHNN and CDR2 SYGVQD (reference sequence). The CDR3 contains 14 residues. CDR3 in DNA: TGCGCCAGCAGTGATCCAGACACCTACAATGAGCAGTTCTTC. It specifies CASSDPDTYNEQFF.

The sample holds a few counts of this clone. The chain joins TRBV18 to TRBJ1-4, with TRBD1 matching 11 bases. The junction had 9 bases not matched to a gene; V was cut back by 4 bases and J by 5 bases. CDR1 is KGHSH, CDR2 LQKENI, per germline. CDR3 length equals 17 residues. CDR3 DNA sequence: TGTGCCAGCTCACTCATTGTCCGGGACAGGGGGAATGAAAAACTGTTTTTT. Its protein is CASSLIVRDRGNEKLFF.

This clone turned up a few times. This sequence joins TRBV5-1 and TRBJ1-4; D gene ambiguous. The V gene lost 4 bases and the J gene lost 8 bases, with 18 bases spanning the gap. CDR1 and CDR2 from the germline V gene are SGHRS and YFSETQ. This CDR3 comprises 15 residues. The DNA for the CDR3 is TGCGCCAGCAGCGACACAGCCAGCCCAAGGGAAAAACTGTTTTTT. It specifies CASSDTASPREKLFF.

This clone was found once. The CDR3, as DNA: TGTGCCAGCAGCTCAATAGCGGGAGGCGAGTTTGTCTCCTACGAGCAGTACTTC. Amino acids: CASSSIAGGEFVSYEQYF. The chain uses TRBV7-6 and TRBJ2-7, with 10 bases identical to TRBD2. V shed 4 bases and J 0 bases; nucleotides not matched to a gene: 12. This CDR3 is 18 amino acids long. The germline CDR1 and CDR2 sequences are SGHVS and FNYEAQ.

The chain is built from TRBV9 and TRBJ2-2, with D tentatively TRBD1 (5 bases). The V gene lost 2 bases and the J gene lost 6 bases, with 17 bases spanning the gap. The CDR3 covers 16 residues. CDR1 is SGDLS and CDR2 is YYNGEE in the germline V gene. The CDR3 region has the DNA TGTGCCAGCAGCGTTCAGAGTGCAGGGTTAGCCGGGGAGCTGTTTTTT. Its protein is CASSVQSAGLAGELFF.

The genes are TRBV18 and TRBJ2-2, with 12 bases aligning to TRBD1. The CDR3 loop spans 15 amino acids. Germline trimming cut 3 bases from V and 6 bases from J; bases unmatched to any gene: 2. Germline V gives CDR1 KGHSH, CDR2 LQKENI. The CDR3 sequence: CASSPGTGGSGELFF. CDR3 coding DNA: TGTGCCAGCTCACCCGGGACAGGGGGCTCCGGGGAGCTGTTTTTT.

The chain carries TRBV6-5 and TRBJ1-5; D is uncertain. The CDR3 spans 15 residues. Looked up from germline, CDR1 is MNHEY and CDR2 is SVGAGI. Trimming cost V 2 bases and J 2 bases, with 10 bases left between them. This CDR3 is CASSYSQTGNQPQHF. CDR3 nucleotide sequence: TGTGCCAGCAGTTACAGCCAAACCGGCAATCAGCCCCAGCATTTT.

The chain couples TRBV27 to TRBJ1-5; 9 nucleotides match TRBD1. Germline V gene lookup returns CDR1 MNHEY and CDR2 SMNVEV (reference sequence). The ends lost 5 bases at V and 0 bases at J; junction bases unmatched: 8. The CDR3 extends over 17 amino acids. The CDR3 DNA sequence: TGTGCCAGCAGTCCCCGCGGGACAGGGTATAGCAATCAGCCCCAGCATTTT. Protein sequence: CASSPRGTGYSNQPQHF.

This rearrangement joins TRBV28 to TRBJ1-5; 7 bases agree with TRBD1. CDR1 is MDHEN, CDR2 SYDVKM, per germline. The CDR3 totals 14 residues. V was pared by 6 bases and J by 6 bases, with 8 bases of the junction left unmatched. CDR3: CASSRQGKSQPQHF. CDR3 DNA: TGTGCCAGCAGCCGACAGGGCAAGAGTCAGCCCCAGCATTTT.

The V call is TRBV30, the J call TRBJ2-7, with D perhaps TRBD2 (6 bases). V was trimmed by 0 bases and J by 1 base, leaving 13 bases between them. Germline assignment: CDR1 GTSNPN and CDR2 SVGIG (reference sequence). The CDR3 sequence is 15 residues long. The CDR3 reads CAWSVRGGASYEQYF. The CDR3 nucleotides read TGTGCCTGGAGTGTACGGGGCGGGGCTTCCTACGAGCAGTACTTC.